This T cell receptor (beta chain) was retrieved from a study of cytomegalovirus exposure and HLA in healthy donors. As for the study in general: In an earlier analysis, approximately 120 million unique TCR beta sequences were found from 150 million to 200 million T cells.

V lost 4 bases and J lost 5; bases outside the gene matches: 3. The CDR3 spans 15 residues. Germline V gene data show CDR1 as LNHDA and CDR2 as SQIVND (reference sequence). About this clone itself: What it binds is not known.

Study-level findings and limits: Accounts indicate the classifier identified cytomegalovirus status with strong specificity and sensitivity. Highest at DRB1 and lowest at HLA-C, TCR association rates differed among HLA loci in a later analysis.

Amplification used 60 Vbeta primers and 13 Jbeta primers. Repertoires were generated with immunoSEQ multiplex PCR, while TCRdb's copy carries only in-frame clones and drops some. This sample has 180,000 or so clones, with roughly 84% found just once. Sample: PBMCs. The TCR sequence derives from a male donor in good health and CMV-seronegative. The chain combines TRBV19 with TRBJ2-2; 11 nucleotides agree with TRBD2. In nucleotides, the CDR3 is TGTGCCAGTAGTACCGGACTAGCGGGTACCGGGGAGCTGTTTTTT. It translates to CASSTGLAGTGELFF.